This is a list of T cell receptor beta chains from one sample in a study of read filtering for tumor transcriptome and immune sequencing. TCRdb redid the calling of the reads with MiXCR, one entry per CDR3 protein. The sample includes some 130,000 distinct CDR3 sequences, roughly an eighth of them seen just once. The specimen sequenced was a population of CD138-negative cells sorted from bone marrow. The receptors shown here come from a donor at least 40 years old with multiple myeloma. CDR3s include the opening cysteine and the closing phenylalanine or tryptophan. The order of the fields is clone size, J gene, V gene, D gene, CDR3 DNA, CDR3 protein. D genes are given only for firm matches. Clone size is shown for a subset of rows, as once, few, many or a class of expanded clone.

- | TRBJ2-2 | TRBV5-1 | - | TGCGCCAGCAGCGGGATTCTTAACACCGGGGAGCTGTTTTTT | CASSGILNTGELFF
many | TRBJ2-7 | TRBV7-2 | - | TGTGCCAGCAGCTTAAGGGACAACTACGAGCAGTACTTC | CASSLRDNYEQYF
many | TRBJ2-1 | TRBV7-3 | - | TGTGCCAGCAGCCAGGTGGGAGGGGGCGATGAGCAGTTCTTC | CASSQVGGGDEQFF
- | TRBJ2-2 | TRBV12-3/TRBV12-4 | - | TGTGCCAGCAGCGAAGGGCAGGGTCGTTCCGGGGAGCTGTTTTTT | CASSEGQGRSGELFF
many | TRBJ2-2 | TRBV6-2/TRBV6-3 | - | TGTGCCAGCTTAAATGGCGGCACCGGGGAGCTGTTTTTT | CASLNGGTGELFF
many | TRBJ2-3 | TRBV19 | TRBD1 | TGTGCCAGTACCCCGACAGGGAGCACAGATACGCAGTATTTT | CASTPTGSTDTQYF
many | TRBJ2-4 | TRBV2 | TRBD1 | TGTGCCAGCAGTCTACGACAGGGAAAAAACATTCAGTACTTC | CASSLRQGKNIQYF
- | TRBJ2-1 | TRBV6-5 | - | TGTGCCAGCAGCAACCGACTAGTCCTGTTCTTC | CASSNRLVLFF
many | TRBJ2-7 | TRBV25-1 | - | TGTGCCAGCACTTCGGGGGCTTACGAGCAGTACTTC | CASTSGAYEQYF
many | TRBJ2-1 | TRBV10-3 | - | TGTGCCATCAGTGATGATCCCTCGGACAATGAGCAGTTCTTC | CAISDDPSDNEQFF
- | TRBJ2-7 | TRBV2 | TRBD1 | TGTGCCAGCAAAGGACCCCGGGACAGGGGTTTCTACGAGCAGTACTTC | CASKGPRDRGFYEQYF
many | TRBJ1-1 | TRBV12-5 | TRBD1 | TGTGCTAGTAGACCCGACAGGGGTTGGACTGAAGCTTTCTTT | CASRPDRGWTEAFF
- | TRBJ2-1 | TRBV7-2 | - | TGTGCCAGCAGCGTCTACGAAGGGCTTCGGGAGCAGTTCTTC | CASSVYEGLREQFF
many | TRBJ2-7 | TRBV6-6 | TRBD1 | TGTGCCAGCAGTTACTTGGGACAGGGGGCGCATGAGCAGTACTTC | CASSYLGQGAHEQYF
- | TRBJ2-1 | TRBV20-1 | - | TGCAGTGCTAGAGACCAAAGGATCTACAATGAGCAGTTCTTC | CSARDQRIYNEQFF
many | TRBJ1-1 | TRBV4-1 | - | TGCGCCAGCAGCGAGATCAATATGAACACTGAAGCTTTCTTT | CASSEINMNTEAFF
many | TRBJ2-7 | TRBV19 | TRBD2 | TGTGCCAGTAGTATTAAGTCGGCTAGCGGGAACGAGCAGTACTTC | CASSIKSASGNEQYF
many | TRBJ1-2 | TRBV4-1 | - | TGCGCCAGCAGCCAAACTCCCCTGGGGGACTATGGCTACACCTTC | CASSQTPLGDYGYTF
- | TRBJ2-3 | TRBV20-1 | - | TGCAGTGCTAGAGATCCGACGCGGGGGCGGACCGTATCAGGCACAGATACGCAGTATTTT | CSARDPTRGRTVSGTDTQYF
many | TRBJ2-1 | TRBV29-1 | TRBD2 | TGCAGCGTTCGACTAGCGGGGATCAATGAGCAGTTCTTT | CSVRLAGINEQFF
many | TRBJ1-1 | TRBV11-3 | - | TGTGCCAGCAGCTTCGGACTGACCACTGAAGCTTTCTTT | CASSFGLTTEAFF
few | TRBJ2-2 | TRBV14 | - | TGTGCCAGCAGCCAGGACAGACCGAACACCGGGGAGCTGTTTTTT | CASSQDRPNTGELFF
many | TRBJ2-6 | TRBV29-1 | - | TGCAGCGTTGAAGTCCGGGGCTCCGGGGCCAACGTCCTGACTTTC | CSVEVRGSGANVLTF
many | TRBJ1-5 | TRBV15 | TRBD1 | TGTGCCACCAGCAGGGGGACAGGTGAGGAACCCCAGCATTTT | CATSRGTGEEPQHF
many | TRBJ2-1 | TRBV7-9 | - | TGTGCCAGCAGCTTAGGAATAGACCAGCAGTTCTTC | CASSLGIDQQFF
- | TRBJ2-1 | TRBV14 | TRBD2 | TGTGCCAGCAGCCAAGATGTTAGCGGGGTCTCCTACAATGAGCAGTTCTTC | CASSQDVSGVSYNEQFF
many | TRBJ1-1 | TRBV29-1 | - | TGCAGCGGCCGACAAAATAGTCTAGCTTTCTTT | CSGRQNSLAFF
many | TRBJ2-1 | TRBV5-1 | - | TGCGCCAGCAGCTTGACACCCACAGAGTATGAGCAGTTCTTC | CASSLTPTEYEQFF
few | TRBJ2-7 | TRBV13 | - | TGTGCCAGCAGTCCGACGGGACAAACTTGCTACGAGCAGCACTTC | CASSPTGQTCYEQHF
many | TRBJ1-4 | TRBV5-1 | - | TGCGCCAGCAGCTTGGTACAGCCGGGCCAAACTAATGAAAAACTGTTTTTT | CASSLVQPGQTNEKLFF
many | TRBJ2-1 | TRBV20-1 | - | TGCAGTGCTAGAGATCGGACGGGACTGCGCTACAATGAGCAGTTCTTC | CSARDRTGLRYNEQFF
many | TRBJ2-7 | TRBV7-2 | TRBD1 | TGTGCCAGCAGCCCAAGACAGGGAACCTTCTACGAGCAGTACTTC | CASSPRQGTFYEQYF